One and the same sample provided the 17 T cell receptor beta chains below, sequenced in a study of T cell responses to AZD1222 COVID-19 vaccine listed by TCRdb under 2021. The time point label, read with the paper, signifies: baseline before first vaccination. The receptor library was made with the immunoSEQ multiplex PCR assay. TCRdb's version of the immuneACCESS table is confined to in-frame rearrangements and falls short of the full clone set. An unresolved V gene accounts for under half of the shortfall where checked; the remainder is of unknown origin. The sample has under 80,000 clones on record, approximately 88% of them singletons. Together, the top ten hold around 19% of the sample. Sequences were derived from peripheral blood, sampled on day 0 of AZD1222 vaccination. All receptors derive from an adult in good health.

The rearrangement links TRBV5-1 to TRBJ2-3; D perhaps matches TRBD2 (5 bases). Between the trimmed V and J ends, which lost 2 bases and 1 base, there was a span of 11 bases. Germline CDR1 is SGHRS and CDR2 is YFSETQ. The CDR3 loop spans 15 amino acids. The CDR3 DNA sequence: TGCGCCAGCAGCTTCGGGAACCGCGGCACAGATACGCAGTATTTT. Its protein is CASSFGNRGTDTQYF.

The chain combines TRBV25-1 with TRBJ1-4, with no clear D. The CDR3 spans 15 residues. V gave up 1 base and J gave up 5 bases, with 11 bases separating them. Germline assignment: CDR1 MGHDK and CDR2 SYGVNS. The CDR3 coding sequence is TGTGCCAGCAGTGAATTCTGGGTAGAGAATGAAAAACTGTTTTTT. This translates into CASSEFWVENEKLFF. Full variable domain (outside the CDR3, taken from reference TRBV25-1 and TRBJ1-4): EADIYQTPRYLVIGTGKKITLECSQTMGHDKMYWYQQDPGMELHLIHYSYGVNSTEKGDLSSESTVSRIRTEHFPLTLESARPSHTSQYLCASSEFWVENEKLFFGSGTQLSVL.

CDR3 protein: CASSLAIETQYF. Here the CDR3 DNA reads TGTGCCAGCAGCTTAGCGATAGAGACCCAGTACTTC. The V and J genes are TRBV7-2 and TRBJ2-5, with D unresolved. Between the trimmed V and J ends, which lost 0 bases and 4 bases, there was a span of 3 bases. The length of the CDR3 is 12 residues. In germline, CDR1 is SGHTA, CDR2 FQGNSA.

This sequence joins TRBV9 and TRBJ2-3, with 12 bases that match TRBD2. Germline V gene sequence: CDR1 SGDLS, CDR2 YYNGEE. V shed 3 bases and J 0 bases; nucleotides not matched to a gene: 2. The CDR3 length is 16 residues. CDR3 region: CASSASGRASTDTQYF. In nucleotides, the CDR3 is TGTGCCAGCAGCGCTAGCGGGAGGGCTAGCACAGATACGCAGTATTTT.

This clone showed up just once. The rearrangement uses TRBV2 and TRBJ2-1, with 8 bases aligning to TRBD1. Trimming cost V 10 bases and J 4 bases; bases outside gene matches: 12. CDR1 and CDR2 from the germline V gene are SNHLY and FYNNEI. The CDR3 is made up of 15 amino acids. The CDR3 loop is CATKGGQGPYNEQFF. Written as DNA, the CDR3 is TGTGCCACCAAGGGTGGACAGGGTCCGTACAATGAGCAGTTCTTC. Combining the CDR3 with reference TRBV2 and TRBJ2-1 gives the whole variable domain EPEVTQTPSHQVTQMGQEVILRCVPISNHLYFYWYRQILGQKVEFLVSFYNNEISEKSEIFDDQFSVERPDGSNFTLKIRSTKLEDSAMYFCATKGGQGPYNEQFFGPGTRLTVL.

This chain joins TRBV7-2 and TRBJ2-4; D unresolved. CDR1 and CDR2 from the germline V gene are SGHTA and FQGNSA. Trimming left V 5 bases short and J 3 bases short, with 2 bases between. The CDR3 is 11 residues long. CDR3 coding DNA: TGTGCCAGCAGCCGCAAAAACATTCAGTACTTC. The encoded protein is CASSRKNIQYF. The full variable domain, rest sourced from reference TRBV7-2 and TRBJ2-4, is GAGVSQSPSNKVTEKGKDVELRCDPISGHTALYWYRQSLGQGLEFLIYFQGNSAPDKSGLPSDRFSAERTGGSVSTLTIQRTQQEDSAVYLCASSRKNIQYFGAGTRLSVL.

The chain has TRBV21-1 and TRBJ1-5. TRBV21-1 is a pseudogene locus. This CDR3 contains 15 residues. The CDR3: CASTLETGRYQPQHF. The CDR3 coding sequence is TGTGCCAGCACCCTAGAAACGGGAAGGTATCAGCCCCAGCATTTT.

The rearrangement joins TRBV3-1 (or the pseudogene TRBV3-2) to TRBJ1-4, with D possibly matching TRBD1 (6 bases). The V gene's germline CDR1 is LGHDT and CDR2 YNNKEL (reference sequence). V dropped 2 bases and J dropped 6 bases, with 16 bases sitting between them. The CDR3 is 16 residues long. For the CDR3, the DNA is TGTGCCAGCAGCCAACCCGCGGGGGGCGCAGATGAAAAACTGTTTTTT. This gives the protein CASSQPAGGADEKLFF.

The chain uses TRBV6-2 or TRBV6-3 and TRBJ2-7; 8 bases agree with TRBD1. V dropped 5 bases and J dropped 5; count of bases not matched to a gene: 5. CDR3 size: 13 residues. Germline-derived CDR1 and CDR2 are MNHEY and SVGEGT. CDR3 amino acids: CASSDTTGDEQYF. CDR3 coding DNA: TGTGCCAGCAGTGACACGACAGGGGACGAGCAGTACTTC.

The chain is built from TRBV7-3 and TRBJ2-2; 13 nucleotides agree with TRBD2. J gave up 4 bases and V 2 bases, and 4 bases lay outside the gene matches. This CDR3 comprises 17 residues. Germline CDR1 and CDR2: SGHTA and FQGTGA. In DNA, the CDR3 is TGTGCCAGCAGCTTAGTGACTAGCGGGGGGCTCACCGGGGAGCTGTTTTTT. Translating it yields CASSLVTSGGLTGELFF.

J is TRBJ1-1 and V is TRBV27, with D possibly TRBD1 on 6 matching bases. V was trimmed by 1 base and J by 4 bases, leaving 10 bases between them. Germline lookup yields CDR1 MNHEY and CDR2 SMNVEV (reference sequence). This CDR3 has 14 residues. CDR3 nucleotide sequence: TGTGCCAGCAGTTTATGGGAGGGGGGCACTGAAGCTTTCTTT. Protein: CASSLWEGGTEAFF.

The chain is built from TRBV5-1 and TRBJ1-1; 8 nucleotides align to TRBD1. V was clipped by 3 bases and J by 1 base; unmatched bases: 5. CDR3 length equals 15 residues. Germline V gene data show CDR1 as SGHRS and CDR2 as YFSETQ. The CDR3 DNA reads TGCGCCAGCAGCTACTCCGGGACAGGGAACACTGAAGCTTTCTTT. Translation: CASSYSGTGNTEAFF. The full variable domain, with the rest looked up from reference TRBV5-1 and TRBJ1-1, is KAGVTQTPRYLIKTRGQQVTLSCSPISGHRSVSWYQQTPGQGLQFLFEYFSETQRNKGNFPGRFSGRQFSNSRSEMNVSTLELGDSALYLCASSYSGTGNTEAFFGQGTRLTVV.

This rearrangement joins TRBV13 to TRBJ2-7, with a tentative D call TRBD1 (6 bases). This CDR3 spans 17 amino acids. The germline V and J ends were trimmed by 5 bases and 6 bases, with 26 bases remaining between them. The germline V gene has CDR1 PRHDT and CDR2 FYEKMQ (reference sequence). For the CDR3, the DNA is TGTGCCAGCAGCCACCCAAACCTCCGGGACAACAGCGGCGAGCAGTACTTC. Translated, it gives CASSHPNLRDNSGEQYF.

J is TRBJ2-7 and V is TRBV5-6; 9 bases map to TRBD1. CDR3 length equals 12 residues. Germline lookup yields CDR1 SGHDT and CDR2 YYEEEE. J gave up 7 bases and V 5 bases, and 4 bases lay outside the gene matches. This CDR3 reads CASRQGAREQYF. DNA for the CDR3: TGTGCCAGCAGACAGGGGGCAAGGGAGCAGTACTTC.

This clone was seen just once. This sequence joins TRBV5-1 and TRBJ1-3; no clear D. Trimming stripped 1 base from V and 0 bases from J, with 11 bases between. The CDR3 has 16 residues. Germline lookup yields CDR1 SGHRS and CDR2 YFSETQ. This CDR3 is CASSLSAATSGNTIYF. The CDR3 coding sequence is TGCGCCAGCAGCTTGTCGGCGGCCACCTCTGGAAACACCATATATTTT. Together with reference TRBV5-1 and TRBJ1-3, the CDR3 gives the full variable domain: KAGVTQTPRYLIKTRGQQVTLSCSPISGHRSVSWYQQTPGQGLQFLFEYFSETQRNKGNFPGRFSGRQFSNSRSEMNVSTLELGDSALYLCASSLSAATSGNTIYFGEGSWLTVV.

The chain combines TRBV7-2 with TRBJ1-1; no clear D. The CDR3 totals 13 residues. Germline V lookup: CDR1 SGHTA, CDR2 FQGNSA. With 0 bases removed from V and 3 bases from J, the gap between germline ends came to 5 bases. This chain's CDR3 is CASSLAADTEAFF. The CDR3 bases are TGTGCCAGCAGCTTAGCCGCGGACACTGAAGCTTTCTTT. Filled out from reference TRBV7-2 and TRBJ1-1, the complete variable domain reads GAGVSQSPSNKVTEKGKDVELRCDPISGHTALYWYRQSLGQGLEFLIYFQGNSAPDKSGLPSDRFSAERTGGSVSTLTIQRTQQEDSAVYLCASSLAADTEAFFGQGTRLTVV.

This rearrangement joins TRBV9 to TRBJ2-7; 12 bases fit TRBD2. The CDR3 length is 15 residues. The V gene's germline CDR1 is SGDLS and CDR2 YYNGEE. After removal of 4 bases from V and 2 bases from J, the junction contained 4 bases not matched to a gene. The CDR3 reads CASSLGLAGTYEQYF. The CDR3 coding sequence is TGTGCCAGCAGCCTAGGACTAGCGGGAACCTACGAGCAGTACTTC. Filled out from reference TRBV9 and TRBJ2-7, the complete variable domain reads DSGVTQTPKHLITATGQRVTLRCSPRSGDLSVYWYQQSLDQGLQFLIQYYNGEERAKGNILERFSAQQFPDLHSELNLSSLELGDSALYFCASSLGLAGTYEQYFGPGTRLTVT.